This entry lists 8 T cell receptor beta chains sequenced from one sample in a study of control samples from healthy donors and cancer patients. Sequencing was performed with immunoSEQ multiplex PCR; in TCRdb, only in-frame clones are kept and a portion is missing. The top ten hold around 3.9% of the sample, which has more than 85,000 clones, 88% seen once. Input material: PBMCs. The origin of the receptors is an older woman with lung cancer.

The rearrangement joins TRBV7-8 to TRBJ1-1, with D tentatively TRBD1 (5 bases). Germline V lookup: CDR1 SGHVS, CDR2 FQNEAQ. V lost 5 bases to trimming and J lost 0 bases, with 7 bases between them. CDR3 size: 13 residues. For the CDR3, the DNA is TGTGCCAGCAGCCCGACAGTGAACACTGAAGCTTTCTTT. Amino acids: CASSPTVNTEAFF.

The genes are TRBV3-1 (or the pseudogene TRBV3-2) and TRBJ2-1, with TRBD2 matching over 7 bases. The V and J ends lost 0 bases and 4 bases, in that order; junction bases with no gene match: 15. Germline V gene data show CDR1 as LGHDT and CDR2 as YNNKEL (reference sequence). The CDR3 spans 19 residues. CDR3 nucleotide sequence: TGTGCCAGCAGCCAAGATGAAAGGAGAACTAGCGCGAATTACAATGAGCAGTTCTTC. Translation: CASSQDERRTSANYNEQFF.

This sequence joins TRBV10-3 and TRBJ1-1; tentatively, D is TRBD1 (5 bases). Trimming removed 0 bases from V and 5 bases from J, with 10 bases in between. Germline V gene lookup returns CDR1 ENHRY and CDR2 SYGVKD. The CDR3 has 14 amino acids. DNA for the CDR3: TGTGCCATCAGTGAGTCGGGCAGGGTGACTGAAGCTTTCTTT. It encodes CAISESGRVTEAFF.

This rearrangement joins TRBV28 to TRBJ2-2; perhaps D is TRBD1 or TRBD2 (6 bases each). Deletions cut 11 bases from V and 4 bases from J, with 14 bases between. Germline V gene data show CDR1 as MDHEN and CDR2 as SYDVKM. The CDR3 consists of 13 residues. The CDR3 here is CAAKRGATGELFF. The CDR3 DNA reads as TGTGCCGCTAAGAGGGGGGCCACCGGGGAGCTGTTTTTT. The complete variable domain, with remaining parts taken from reference TRBV28 and TRBJ2-2, reads DVKVTQSSRYLVKRTGEKVFLECVQDMDHENMFWYRQDPGLGLRLIYFSYDVKMKEKGDIPEGYSVSREKKERFSLILESASTNQTSMYLCAAKRGATGELFFGEGSRLTVL.

The V gene is TRBV25-1, the J gene TRBJ2-5, with unresolved D. Germline CDR1 MGHDK, CDR2 SYGVNS. The CDR3 contains 11 residues. V was cut by 4 bases and J by 3 bases, with 3 bases left in between. The CDR3 reads CASSAKETQYF. DNA for the CDR3: TGTGCCAGCAGTGCAAAAGAGACCCAGTACTTC.

The V and J genes are TRBV12-5 and TRBJ2-3; D is ambiguous. Germline CDR1 is LGHNT and CDR2 is FRNRAP. The CDR3 is 12 amino acids. Trimming stripped 0 bases from V and 5 bases from J, with 3 bases between. CDR3 bases: TGTGCTAGTGGTTTGGTTGAAGATACGCAGTATTTT. Protein: CASGLVEDTQYF.

The table lists this clone with a few counts. The chain recombines TRBV3-1 (or the pseudogene TRBV3-2) with TRBJ1-3; a possible D gene is TRBD1 (5 bases). V gave up 4 bases and J gave up 1 base, with 5 bases separating them. Germline V gene sequence: CDR1 LGHDT, CDR2 YNNKEL (reference sequence). CDR3 length: 13 residues. CDR3 bases: TGTGCCAGCAGCCCAGGGTCTGGAAACACCATATATTTT. It encodes CASSPGSGNTIYF.

This chain connects TRBV7-2 to TRBJ2-3; the D is unclear. Trimming removed 3 bases from V and 6 bases from J, with 10 bases in between. This CDR3 is built from 13 residues. CDR1 is SGHTA and CDR2 is FQGNSA in the germline V gene. The CDR3 is CASSFQVADTQYF. The CDR3 DNA follows: TGTGCCAGCAGCTTTCAAGTCGCGGATACGCAGTATTTT. Based on the CDR3 plus reference TRBV7-2 and TRBJ2-3, the full variable domain is GAGVSQSPSNKVTEKGKDVELRCDPISGHTALYWYRQSLGQGLEFLIYFQGNSAPDKSGLPSDRFSAERTGGSVSTLTIQRTQQEDSAVYLCASSFQVADTQYFGPGTRLTVL.